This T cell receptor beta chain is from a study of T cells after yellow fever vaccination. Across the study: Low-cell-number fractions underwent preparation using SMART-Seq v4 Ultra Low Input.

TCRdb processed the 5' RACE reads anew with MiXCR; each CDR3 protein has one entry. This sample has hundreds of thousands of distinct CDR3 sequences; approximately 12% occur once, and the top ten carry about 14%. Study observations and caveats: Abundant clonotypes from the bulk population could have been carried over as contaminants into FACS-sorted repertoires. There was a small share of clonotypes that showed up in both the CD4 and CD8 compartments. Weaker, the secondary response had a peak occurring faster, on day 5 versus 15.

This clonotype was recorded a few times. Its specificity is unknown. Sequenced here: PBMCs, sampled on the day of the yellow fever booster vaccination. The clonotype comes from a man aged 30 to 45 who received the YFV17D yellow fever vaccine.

The CDR3 sequence: CASSREVGYEQYF. CDR3 bases: TGCGCCAGCAGCCGGGAGGTGGGCTACGAGCAGTACTTC. The V gene is TRBV5-1, the J gene TRBJ2-7, with 7 bases lining up with TRBD2. With 4 bases clipped from V and 3 bases from J, the junction kept 4 bases outside the gene matches. The germline V gene has CDR1 SGHRS and CDR2 YFSETQ. The CDR3 is made up of 13 amino acids.